These 5 T cell receptor beta chains came from one sample sequenced in a study of cytomegalovirus exposure and HLA in healthy donors. PCR involved 60 Vbeta and 13 Jbeta primers. Here immunoSEQ multiplex PCR was the method, and the copy in TCRdb shows in-frame clones only, minus some. The table records roughly 130,000 clones, around 80% of them present only once. Sequencing input: PBMCs. The receptors were sampled from a boy aged 2 to 10 in good health and CMV-seronegative.

The J gene is TRBJ2-1, the V gene TRBV11-2; the match to TRBD2 covers 14 bases. Looked up from germline, CDR1 is SGHAT and CDR2 is FQNNGV. The V segment lost 5 bases and the J segment 5 bases; nucleotides outside the gene matches: 8. The CDR3 length is 17 residues. This CDR3 reads CASSPRLAGGSNNEQFF. The CDR3 nucleotides are TGTGCCAGCAGCCCAAGACTAGCGGGAGGGTCAAACAATGAGCAGTTCTTC.

The table lists this clone with a count of one. The J gene is TRBJ1-4, the V gene TRBV7-9; 7 bases are a match to TRBD1. Germline V CDR1 and CDR2: SEHNR, FQNEAQ (reference sequence). This CDR3 is built from 16 residues. V lost 3 bases, J lost 4 bases, and 8 bases stayed unmatched. The CDR3 DNA is TGTGCCAGCAGCTTGGGCCCAACAGGGGATAATGAAAAACTGTTTTTT. Translated, it gives CASSLGPTGDNEKLFF.

This chain's CDR3 is CASTSDIPNTGELFF. In nucleotides, the CDR3 is TGTGCCAGCACCAGTGACATTCCGAACACCGGGGAGCTGTTTTTT. V and J are TRBV11-1 and TRBJ2-2; D is ambiguous. This CDR3 comprises 15 residues. Deletions cut 7 bases from V and 0 bases from J, with 12 bases between. Germline V gives CDR1 SGHAT, CDR2 FQDESV (reference sequence).

This chain links TRBV2 with TRBJ1-4; weak D call: TRBD1 (5 bases). CDR3 size: 14 residues. The V end was cut by 4 bases, the J end by 8 bases, with 14 bases between. Germline V CDR1 and CDR2: SNHLY, FYNNEI. CDR3 region: CASSVQGVREKLFF. The CDR3 DNA sequence: TGTGCCAGCAGTGTACAAGGGGTCCGGGAAAAACTGTTTTTT.

The chain couples TRBV7-6 to TRBJ2-1, with D perhaps TRBD2 (6 bases). Germline V CDR1 and CDR2: SGHVS, FNYEAQ. This CDR3 comprises 13 residues. Trimming pared 5 bases from V and 10 bases from J, leaving 15 bases between. This chain's CDR3 is CASSPSAAGEQFF. The CDR3 bases are TGTGCCAGCAGCCCCTCTGCCGCGGGAGAGCAGTTCTTC.